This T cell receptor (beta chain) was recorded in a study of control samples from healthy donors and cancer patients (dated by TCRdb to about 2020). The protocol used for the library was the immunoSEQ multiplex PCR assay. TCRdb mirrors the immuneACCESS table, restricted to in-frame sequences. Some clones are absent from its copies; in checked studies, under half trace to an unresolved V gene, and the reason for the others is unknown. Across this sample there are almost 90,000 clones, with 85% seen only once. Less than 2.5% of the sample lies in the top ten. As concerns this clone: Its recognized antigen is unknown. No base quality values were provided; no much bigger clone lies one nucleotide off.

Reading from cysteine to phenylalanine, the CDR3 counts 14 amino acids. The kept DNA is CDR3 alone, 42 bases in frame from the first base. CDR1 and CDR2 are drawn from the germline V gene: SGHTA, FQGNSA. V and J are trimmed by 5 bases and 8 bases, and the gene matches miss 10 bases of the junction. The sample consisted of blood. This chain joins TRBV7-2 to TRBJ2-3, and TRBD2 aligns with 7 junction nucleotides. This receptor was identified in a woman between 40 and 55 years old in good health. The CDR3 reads CASSQLTSTGTQYF. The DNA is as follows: TGTGCCAGCAGCCAACTGACTAGCACGGGTACGCAGTATTTT.